This T cell receptor beta chain is from a study of blood T cell repertoires in COVID-19 (TCRdb year 2020). In the study overall: Samples from collaborators originated in the United States, Italy and Spain and spanned both the acute and convalescent phases of COVID-19. The sample metadata nearly always contained a de-identified subject ID, COVID-19 status, age in years and sex. HLA class I and class II types, where available, came from metadata supplied by the sample provider rather than from assay-based typing. The repertoires were released in a freely available public database meant as a resource for research on the immune response to SARS-CoV-2. The prospective study material was composed of cDNA or gDNA derived from T cells, B-cell-depleted T cells, or PBMCs. Samples were obtained from the ongoing ImmuneRACE study (first 160 participants) and from 1,254 subjects provided by 6 global collaborators. Deeply sampled blood TCRbeta repertoires from subjects exposed to, actively infected with, or recovered from COVID-19 were included in the dataset. What the authors observed across the whole study: The amount of clinical and demographic metadata varied by source and participant and was provided uncurated.

Inclusive of the bounding cysteine and phenylalanine, the CDR3 is 11 residues long. Only the CDR3 portion is preserved as DNA: 33 bases, with reading frame beginning at the first base. Trimming at the junction amounts to 2 bases on V and 7 bases on J, and the germline ends lie 8 bases apart. Via the germline V gene (reference sequence), CDR1 is DFQATT and CDR2 SNEGSKA. Whole blood was collected in K2EDTA tubes by collaborating institutions according to the institutions' own protocols. For TCRbeta analysis, collaborators shipped samples as frozen whole blood, isolated PBMCs, or DNA extracted from either of those sample types. TCRbeta CDR3 regions were amplified from genomic DNA using the immunoSEQ Assay, a bias-controlled multiplex PCR. From the authors' description of their analysis: Nucleated cell counts per sample were estimated from amplification of reference gene primers within the assay. To quantify the absolute abundance of each unique TCRbeta CDR3 rearrangement, sequence reads were collapsed and filtered. For each sample, productive Simpson clonality was calculated by taking the square root of Simpson's diversity index across productive rearrangements. This immuneACCESS table, as held by TCRdb, lists in-frame sequences with V and J called but not all clones. Of the missing ones, under half trace to an unresolved V gene in checked studies; the others have no known cause. The V and J calls and clone size come from that table; D and trimming were worked out from the DNA. Within this sample are more than 140,000 clones, with around 80% of them counted one time only. The ten largest account for 5.5% to 8% of the sample.

This clone appeared a few times. This clone's antigen is unknown. There are no base qualities to consult, and no much larger clone falls within one base. The sequenced material came from peripheral blood. This TCR was sampled from a woman between 45 and 65 years old in a cohort sampled during active or convalescent COVID-19. The chain joins TRBV20-1 to TRBJ1-1; the D gene is perhaps TRBD1, on 5 matching bases. The CDR3 is CSARSRGEAFF. The DNA sequence is as follows: TGCAGTGCTAGAAGTAGGGGTGAAGCTTTCTTT.